This passage covers 20 T cell receptor beta chains from one sample sequenced in a study of identical twins. TCRdb fed the 5' RACE reads into MiXCR, producing one record per CDR3 protein. The repertoire holds approximately 490,000 distinct CDR3 sequences, approximately 20% seen once, with about 0.5% in the top ten. In addition, the sample was reused for a study of yellow fever vaccine responses in identical twins.

Sequenced sample: CD4+ T cells sorted from blood. The receptors originated from a woman aged 18-29 years in good health.

This chain connects TRBV12-3 or TRBV12-4 to TRBJ1-6, with 9 positions matching TRBD1. The CDR3 runs to 15 residues. After removal of 4 bases from V and 6 bases from J, the junction contained 4 bases not matched to a gene. CDR3 bases: TGTGCCAGCAGTTCCCGGGACAGGGTTAATTCACCCCTCCACTTT. Its protein product is CASSSRDRVNSPLHF.

V is TRBV5-1 and J is TRBJ2-3; 7 positions match TRBD1. The CDR3 consists of 15 residues. With 4 bases clipped from V and 2 bases from J, the junction kept 7 bases outside the gene matches. Germline CDR1 reads SGHRS; CDR2 reads YFSETQ. In nucleotides, the CDR3 is TGCGCCAGCAGCCGGATGGGACAGCCCACAGATACGCAGTATTTT. Encoded protein: CASSRMGQPTDTQYF.

The chain employs TRBV7-9 and TRBJ1-1; D perhaps matches TRBD1 (5 bases). The CDR3 extends over 16 amino acids. Germline loops: CDR1 SEHNR, CDR2 FQNEAQ (reference sequence). V was trimmed by 5 bases and J by 6 bases, leaving 22 bases between them. The CDR3 bases are TGTGCCAGCAGCCCCCCAGCGCAGCAGGGTAACCCTGAAGCTTTCTTT. This translates into CASSPPAQQGNPEAFF.

This chain uses TRBV20-1 with TRBJ2-4; the match to TRBD2 covers 12 bases. CDR3 size: 18 residues. Germline assignment: CDR1 DFQATT and CDR2 SNEGSKA (reference sequence). With V trimmed by 1 base and J by 3 bases, 10 bases remained unmatched. CDR3: CSARVLAGGGFGKNIQYF. The CDR3 DNA is TGCAGTGCTAGAGTGCTAGCGGGAGGGGGCTTCGGCAAAAACATTCAGTACTTC.

The CDR3 coding sequence is TGTGCCACCAAGTGGGGCCTTAGCTCCTACGAGCAGTACTTC. Protein sequence: CATKWGLSSYEQYF. The V gene is TRBV28, the J gene TRBJ2-7; D may be TRBD1 (5 bases). Trimming removed 10 bases at V and 0 bases at J, with 16 bases between. Germline V CDR1 and CDR2: MDHEN, SYDVKM. CDR3 length: 14 residues.

There are many counts of this clonotype. In DNA form, the CDR3 reads TGCGCCAGCAGCCAAGATAATTCCGGGGCCAACGTCCTGACTTTC. Translation gives CASSQDNSGANVLTF. This chain uses TRBV4-1 with TRBJ2-6; D is undetermined. This CDR3 region has 15 residues. Germline lookup yields CDR1 MGHRA and CDR2 YSYEKL. V lost 0 bases, J lost 4 bases, and 7 bases lay in between.

This clonotype was seen a handful of times. The chain couples TRBV19 to TRBJ1-2; 8 bases line up with TRBD1. Germline V gene lookup returns CDR1 LNHDA and CDR2 SQIVND (reference sequence). The V gene end was trimmed by 6 bases and the J gene end by 2 bases; junction bases not matched to a gene: 5. The CDR3 length is 14 residues. CDR3 amino acids: CASRPDRGNYGYTF. In nucleotides, the CDR3 is TGTGCCAGTAGACCCGACAGGGGCAACTATGGCTACACCTTC.

Only a few counts were recorded for this clonotype. This chain links TRBV5-1 with TRBJ2-2, with TRBD2 matching 9 bases. Per the germline V gene, CDR1 is SGHRS and CDR2 is YFSETQ. With V trimmed by 1 base and J by 5 bases, 9 bases remained unmatched. The CDR3 contains 17 residues. The CDR3 coding sequence is TGCGCCAGCAGCTTGAGGACTAGCGCGAGTAGGACCGGGGAGCTGTTTTTT. Its protein product is CASSLRTSASRTGELFF. Using reference TRBV5-1 and TRBJ2-2 for the parts outside the CDR3, the full variable domain is KAGVTQTPRYLIKTRGQQVTLSCSPISGHRSVSWYQQTPGQGLQFLFEYFSETQRNKGNFPGRFSGRQFSNSRSEMNVSTLELGDSALYLCASSLRTSASRTGELFFGEGSRLTVL.

The rearrangement joins TRBV20-1 to TRBJ2-5; a possible D gene is TRBD2 (5 bases). This CDR3 comprises 15 residues. Trimming removed 5 bases at V and 0 bases at J, with 16 bases between. Germline V gives CDR1 DFQATT, CDR2 SNEGSKA (reference sequence). CDR3 region: CSAPPADSHQETQYF. Written as DNA, the CDR3 is TGCAGTGCTCCCCCCGCGGACTCACACCAAGAGACCCAGTACTTC.

This chain connects TRBV5-1 to TRBJ2-2, with D maybe TRBD1 (5 bases). V lost 4 bases and J 3 bases, leaving 13 bases between the germline ends. The CDR3 is made up of 15 amino acids. In germline, CDR1 is SGHRS, CDR2 YFSETQ. CDR3 nucleotides: TGCGCCAGCAGCCTTGGGATAGGGGACACCGGGGAGCTGTTTTTT. This translates into CASSLGIGDTGELFF. The full variable domain, its missing parts supplied by reference TRBV5-1 and TRBJ2-2, is KAGVTQTPRYLIKTRGQQVTLSCSPISGHRSVSWYQQTPGQGLQFLFEYFSETQRNKGNFPGRFSGRQFSNSRSEMNVSTLELGDSALYLCASSLGIGDTGELFFGEGSRLTVL.

A few counts support this clonotype. The rearrangement links TRBV7-9 to TRBJ1-2; the D gene is possibly TRBD1 (5 bases). Trimming left V 0 bases short and J 7 bases short, with 15 bases between. CDR3 length: 15 residues. CDR1 is SEHNR, CDR2 FQNEAQ, per germline (reference sequence). CDR3 sequence: CASSLAEATVSGYTF. For the CDR3, the DNA is TGTGCCAGCAGCTTAGCTGAGGCGACAGTCTCTGGCTACACCTTC.

The rearrangement uses TRBV25-1 and TRBJ2-1, with 8 bases matching TRBD1. Trimming at V came to 3 bases and at J to 5 bases, leaving 6 bases not matched to a gene. The CDR3 loop spans 15 amino acids. The germline gives CDR1 MGHDK, CDR2 SYGVNS. CDR3 nucleotides: TGTGCCAGCAGTGACGCAGGGGGCAGGAACAATGAGCAGTTCTTC. Translation: CASSDAGGRNNEQFF.

Only a few counts were recorded for this clonotype. The rearrangement uses TRBV4-1 and TRBJ2-7; 7 positions agree with TRBD1. V gave up 1 base and J gave up 0 bases; unmatched junction bases: 3. The germline V gene encodes CDR1 MGHRA and CDR2 YSYEKL. CDR3 length: 15 residues. The CDR3 region is CASSQGTGFSYEQYF. The DNA for the CDR3 is TGCGCCAGCAGCCAAGGGACAGGCTTCTCCTACGAGCAGTACTTC.

This clonotype was counted at least ten times. V gene TRBV7-9 combines with J gene TRBJ2-7, with 9 positions matching TRBD2. J lost 4 bases, V lost 2 bases, and 6 bases had no gene match. This CDR3 is 15 amino acids long. Germline CDR1 SEHNR, CDR2 FQNEAQ (reference sequence). The CDR3 nucleotides read TGTGCCAGCAGCTTATGGACTAGCGCGAGATACGAGCAGTACTTC. Encoded protein: CASSLWTSARYEQYF.

The chain uses TRBV10-3 and TRBJ2-2, with D unclear. The V gene lost 0 bases and the J gene lost 6 bases, with 5 bases spanning the gap. The CDR3 totals 13 residues. Germline loops: CDR1 ENHRY, CDR2 SYGVKD. The CDR3 DNA is TGTGCCATCAGTGAGTCGGCGGCCGGGGAGCTGTTTTTT. The encoded protein is CAISESAAGELFF.

This chain joins TRBV15 and TRBJ1-2, with unresolved D. Deletions cut 2 bases from V and 3 bases from J, with 16 bases between. Germline V gene lookup returns CDR1 LNHNV and CDR2 YYDKDF (reference sequence). This CDR3 region has 16 residues. The CDR3 DNA sequence: TGTGCCACCAGCAGAACTGGAGGACGGGCTGACTATGGCTACACCTTC. Its translation is CATSRTGGRADYGYTF.

This clonotype was observed a handful of times. J is TRBJ1-3 and V is TRBV5-1; 7 bases fit TRBD1. CDR1 is SGHRS and CDR2 is YFSETQ in the germline V gene. J was trimmed by 2 bases and V by 5 bases; bases with no gene match: 4. The CDR3 is 14 residues long. The CDR3, as DNA: TGCGCCAGCAGACCTGACAGGGCTGGAAACACCATATATTTT. Translating it yields CASRPDRAGNTIYF.

The sample holds a few counts of this clonotype. The chain joins TRBV5-5 to TRBJ2-3, with TRBD1 matching over 7 bases. The germline V gene has CDR1 SGHKS and CDR2 YYEKEE (reference sequence). V trimming: 3 bases; J trimming: 5 bases; junction bases outside the gene matches: 6. The CDR3 sequence is 14 residues long. The CDR3 DNA sequence: TGTGCCAGCAGCTACGACAGGGCGGTAGATACGCAGTATTTT. Encoded protein: CASSYDRAVDTQYF.

The chain recombines TRBV12-3 or TRBV12-4 with TRBJ1-1, with D possibly TRBD1 on 6 matching bases. The CDR3 has 15 amino acids. The V gene lost 1 base and the J gene lost 9 bases, with 18 bases spanning the gap. CDR3 amino acids: CASSLVGASDEKAFF. DNA of the CDR3: TGTGCCAGCAGTTTAGTGGGGGCTTCCGATGAAAAAGCTTTCTTT.

This chain joins TRBV6-1 and TRBJ2-4; D is undetermined. Trimming cost V 5 bases and J 0 bases, with 11 bases left between them. The CDR3 runs to 15 residues. Germline V gene sequence: CDR1 MNHNS, CDR2 SASEGT. The CDR3 DNA reads as TGTGCCAGCAGTCTGGGCCATAAAGCCAAAAACATTCAGTACTTC. Protein: CASSLGHKAKNIQYF.